The source of this TCR beta chain is a study of molecular identifiers for immune sequencing clone quantification. Study-level findings and limits: Jurkat TCR RNA that was spiked in from one cell was reportedly detectable among around 1 million naive cells. With a barcode shared among identical TCR molecules, highly expanded clone sizes could be underestimated.

In the sort, naive CD8 T cells were defined as CD8+CD4-CCR7+CD45RA+. About this clonotype: The antigen is undetermined. A much larger clone differs from this one at a single base, so this may be a read error.

Germline CDR1 reads SGDLS; CDR2 reads YYNGEE. The length of the CDR3 is 12 residues. Each CDR3 protein gets one entry after TCRdb re-called the PCR reads with MiXCR. The table shows about 35,000 distinct CDR3 sequences, with roughly 19% occurring only once. The chain recombines TRBV9 with TRBJ2-7; D is uncertain. The source of this sequence is a human donor in good health. Some libraries in this study had Jurkat cell RNA spiked in. The source material was naive CD8+ T cells from blood, with Jurkat cell RNA spiked in. Specified subset: FACS-sorted CD8+CD4-CCR7+CD45RA+ naive T cells. CDR3 bases: TGTGCCAGCAGCGTAGATGAGTACGGGCAGTACTTC. Residues: CASSVDEYGQYF.